This is a list of T cell receptor beta chains from one sample in a study of CD8+ T cells in alopecia areata. Clones were read by immunoSEQ multiplex PCR, and TCRdb kept only the in-frame ones, dropping some. The sample carries around 13,000 clones, 68% recorded once. The sequencing used skin, collected at week 4, from a patient treated with tofacitinib. Every receptor here comes from a human donor with alopecia areata. Each CDR3 is given with its conserved first and last residue. D genes are given only for firm matches. The size entry is marked missing in some rows and otherwise reads once, few, many or a size class.

>.|14|TRBV7-9|TRBJ2-5|.
TGTGCCAGCAGCCCCGACGGAATCCAAGAGACCCAGTACTTC
CASSPDGIQETQYF
>.|13|TRBV18|TRBJ2-7|.
TGTGCCAGCTCACCACCCCAGGGTAACGAGCAGTACTTC
CASSPPQGNEQYF
>.|15|TRBV29-1|TRBJ2-7|TRBD1
TGCAGCGTTGAAGTTTGGGACAGGACCCCCTACGAGCAGTACTTC
CSVEVWDRTPYEQYF
>.|16|TRBV7-9|TRBJ2-7|TRBD1
TGTGCCAGCAGTTCTCTCGGACAGGGGGACTCCTACGAGCAGTACTTC
CASSSLGQGDSYEQYF
>.|15|TRBV5-1|TRBJ2-3|.
TGCGCCAGCAGCTTGGGACCTCGTGGTGGAGATACGCAGTATTTT
CASSLGPRGGDTQYF
>.|14|TRBV19|TRBJ2-4|TRBD2
TGTGCCAGTAGTTCAGCGGGGGGGAAAAACATTCAGTACTTC
CASSSAGGKNIQYF
>.|14|TRBV30|TRBJ1-1|.
TGTGCCTGGAGTGTACGGCAGGCGAACACTGAAGCTTTCTTT
CAWSVRQANTEAFF
>.|15|TRBV19|TRBJ2-7|.
TGTGCCAGTAGTCCTCCGGGACTGACCCCCTACGAGCAGTACTTC
CASSPPGLTPYEQYF
>.|17|TRBV7-2|TRBJ1-4|TRBD1
TGTGCCAGCAGCTTGACAAGAGGACAGGGAACGTCCGAAAAACTGTTTTTT
CASSLTRGQGTSEKLFF
>.|16|TRBV4-3|TRBJ1-1|.
TGCGCCAGCAGCCAAGATGTAGGACCCCCGAACACTGAAGCTTTCTTT
CASSQDVGPPNTEAFF
>.|11|TRBV7-8|TRBJ2-4|.
TGTGCCAGCAGTACCGAAAACATTCAGTACTTC
CASSTENIQYF
>.|13|TRBV9|TRBJ1-1|.
TGTGCCAGCAGCGTAGCGGTGAACACTGAAGCTTTCTTT
CASSVAVNTEAFF
>.|12|TRBV6-1|TRBJ2-3|.
TGTGCCAGCAGGGCTGACACAGATACGCAGTATTTT
CASRADTDTQYF
>.|15|TRBV7-2|TRBJ2-7|TRBD2
TGTGCCAGCAGCTTAGAGAGCGGGGGGGCCTACGAGCAGTACTTC
CASSLESGGAYEQYF
>few|19|TRBV23-1|TRBJ2-7|TRBD2
TGCGCCAGCAGTCTGGTTAAGCGGGGGCTACCCAGGTGGGCGTACGAGCAGTACTTC
CASSLVKRGLPRWAYEQYF
>few|16|TRBV7-9|TRBJ2-5|TRBD2
TGTGCCAGCAGCCCCATGAGCGGGGGGCGAAAAGAGACCCAGTACTTC
CASSPMSGGRKETQYF
>.|14|TRBV10-3|TRBJ2-7|TRBD2
TGTGCCATCAGTGAGGGGACTACCGGGAACGAGCAGTACTTC
CAISEGTTGNEQYF
>.|11|TRBV6-5|TRBJ2-5|.
TGTGCCAGCGCCCTTGGAGAGACCCAGTACTTC
CASALGETQYF
>.|11|TRBV18|TRBJ2-1|.
TGTGCCAGCTCACCGCTGGATGAGCAGTTCTTC
CASSPLDEQFF
>.|14|TRBV7-2|TRBJ2-1|.
TGTGCCAGCAGCCCCCAGGCTACCACCAATGAGCAGTTCTTC
CASSPQATTNEQFF
>.|14|TRBV5-8|TRBJ2-7|TRBD1
TGTGCCAGCAGACAACGGACAGGGCTGAACGAGCAGTACTTC
CASRQRTGLNEQYF
>few|14|TRBV18|TRBJ1-1|.
TGTGCCAGCTCACCCATCCCTGGTGGGACTGAAGCTTTCTTT
CASSPIPGGTEAFF
>.|13|TRBV27|TRBJ1-5|.
TGTGCCAGCAGTCCCAGGGAGGATCAGCCCCAGCATTTT
CASSPREDQPQHF
>.|15|TRBV7-2|TRBJ2-7|.
TGTGCCAGCAGCTTAGAAGGGGACGGATCCTACGAGCAGTACTTC
CASSLEGDGSYEQYF
>.|17|TRBV5-4|TRBJ2-2|TRBD1
TGTGCCAGCAGCTTTTACCGGGACAGGGCGTGGACCGGGGAGCTGTTTTTT
CASSFYRDRAWTGELFF
>.|17|TRBV21-1|TRBJ1-2|.
TGTGCCAGCAGCTTGTGGACAGGGGAGGTTCCGGATAAGGGCTACACCTTC
CASSLWTGEVPDKGYTF
>.|17|TRBV7-9|TRBJ2-2|TRBD1
TGTGCCAGCAGCTTAGTGGCCGGGACAGGTTTCCCCGGGGAGCTGTTTTTT
CASSLVAGTGFPGELFF
>.|15|TRBV4-1|TRBJ2-1|.
TGCGCCAGCAGCCCCCGACTTAACTCCTACAATGAGCAGTTCTTC
CASSPRLNSYNEQFF
>.|13|TRBV9|TRBJ2-7|.
TGTGCCAGCAGCGTGACCGGGACCCACGAGCAGTACTTC
CASSVTGTHEQYF
>few|14|TRBV11-3|TRBJ2-1|.
TGTGCCAGCAGCTTAGATGGCGGGGTGAATGAGCAGTTCTTC
CASSLDGGVNEQFF
>.|16|TRBV4-1|TRBJ2-5|TRBD2
TGCGCCAGCAGCCTCCCCGCTAGCGGGCTTCAAGAGACCCAGTACTTC
CASSLPASGLQETQYF
>.|15|TRBV7-2|TRBJ2-7|.
TGTGCCAGCAGCCCCCCGGCCGCAAATCGGGGGGAGCAGTACTTC
CASSPPAANRGEQYF
>.|15|TRBV6-5|TRBJ1-3|.
TGTGCCAGCAGTTACTCTTTACACTCTGGAAACACCATATATTTT
CASSYSLHSGNTIYF
>.|14|TRBV12-5|TRBJ1-5|.
TGTGCTAGTGGGAGGACGGACCCGAATCAGCCCCAGCATTTT
CASGRTDPNQPQHF
>.|16|TRBV4-2|TRBJ2-1|TRBD2
TGTGCCAGCACTGAAAGCGGGGATTATTCCTACAATGAGCAGTTCTTC
CASTESGDYSYNEQFF
>.|11|TRBV6-5|TRBJ2-3|.
TGTGCCAGCAGTTACTCAGATACGCAGTATTTT
CASSYSDTQYF
>.|17|TRBV7-2|TRBJ2-5|TRBD2
TGTGCCAGCAGCTTAGACCTAGCGGGGGGGCGCCGAGAGACCCAGTACTTC
CASSLDLAGGRRETQYF
>.|16|TRBV9|TRBJ1-3|.
TGTGCCAGCAGCGTAGGAGTTCGGGTGTCTGGAAACACCATATATTTT
CASSVGVRVSGNTIYF
>few|17|TRBV4-2|TRBJ1-3|TRBD1
TGTGCCAGCAGCCCCTGGACAGGGGTTCCCTCTGGAAACACCATATATTTT
CASSPWTGVPSGNTIYF
>large|15|TRBV7-3|TRBJ2-7|.
TGTGCCAGCAGCTTAAACGGGGGGCCCGGAAGCGAGCAGTACTTC
CASSLNGGPGSEQYF
>few|15|TRBV13|TRBJ2-7|.
TGTGCCAGCAGCTTAGGAGGCGGGACCCTCGGGGAGCAGTACTTC
CASSLGGGTLGEQYF
>.|15|TRBV18|TRBJ1-1|TRBD1
TGTGCCAGCTCACCATACGGACAGGGGGCAACTGAAGCTTTCTTT
CASSPYGQGATEAFF
>.|17|TRBV4-1|TRBJ2-6|.
TGCGCCAGCAGCTCGCAAGGTCTTCGGTCTGGGGCCAACGTCCTGACTTTC
CASSSQGLRSGANVLTF
>.|14|TRBV19|TRBJ2-1|TRBD2
TGTGCCAGTAGTATCGGGACTAGCGGGGGGGAGCAGTTCTTC
CASSIGTSGGEQFF
>.|16|TRBV11-2|TRBJ1-3|.
TGTGCCAGCAGCTATAATCGGAGAGTTGCAGGAAACACCATATATTTT
CASSYNRRVAGNTIYF
>.|19|TRBV4-3|TRBJ1-1|TRBD1
TGCGCCAGCAGCCAAGATCTTGGACAGGGAATTATGATGAACACTGAAGCTTTCTTT
CASSQDLGQGIMMNTEAFF
>.|14|TRBV11-2|TRBJ1-1|.
TGTGCCAGCAGCTCCCTAAGGGGGGCCACTGAAGCTTTCTTT
CASSSLRGATEAFF
>.|14|TRBV11-2|TRBJ1-2|.
TGTGCCAGCAGCTTAGATACTTCTCTACGGGGCTACACCTTC
CASSLDTSLRGYTF